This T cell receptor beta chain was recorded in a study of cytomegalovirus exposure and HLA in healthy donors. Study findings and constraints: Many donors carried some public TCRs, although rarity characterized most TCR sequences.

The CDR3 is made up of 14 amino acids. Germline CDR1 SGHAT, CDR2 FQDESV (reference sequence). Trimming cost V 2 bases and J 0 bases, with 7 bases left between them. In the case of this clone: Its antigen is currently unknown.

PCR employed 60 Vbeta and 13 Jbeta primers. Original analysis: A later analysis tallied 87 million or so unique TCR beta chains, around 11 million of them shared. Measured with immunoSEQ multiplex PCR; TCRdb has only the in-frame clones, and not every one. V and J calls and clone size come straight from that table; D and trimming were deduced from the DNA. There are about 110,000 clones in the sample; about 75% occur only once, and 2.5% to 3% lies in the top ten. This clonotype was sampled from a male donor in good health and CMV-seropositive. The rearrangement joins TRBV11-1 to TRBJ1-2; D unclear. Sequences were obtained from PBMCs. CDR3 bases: TGTGCCAGCAGCTTAAGTCGGTCTAACTATGGCTACACCTTC. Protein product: CASSLSRSNYGYTF.